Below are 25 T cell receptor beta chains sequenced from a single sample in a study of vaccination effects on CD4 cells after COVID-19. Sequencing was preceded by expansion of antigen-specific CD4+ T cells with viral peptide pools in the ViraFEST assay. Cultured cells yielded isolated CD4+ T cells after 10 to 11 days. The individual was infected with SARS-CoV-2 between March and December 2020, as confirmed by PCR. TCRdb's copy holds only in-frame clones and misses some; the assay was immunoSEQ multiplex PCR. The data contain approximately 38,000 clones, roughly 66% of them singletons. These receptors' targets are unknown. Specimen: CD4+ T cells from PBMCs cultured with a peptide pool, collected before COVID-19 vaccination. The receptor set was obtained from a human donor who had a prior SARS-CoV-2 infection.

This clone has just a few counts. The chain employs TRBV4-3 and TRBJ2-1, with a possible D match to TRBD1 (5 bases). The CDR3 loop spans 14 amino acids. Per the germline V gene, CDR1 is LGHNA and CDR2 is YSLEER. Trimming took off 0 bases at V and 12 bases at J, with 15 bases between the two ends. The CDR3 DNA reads TGCGCCAGCAGCCAAGATGTCAGGGTTTTATGGCAGTTCTTC. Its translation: CASSQDVRVLWQFF.

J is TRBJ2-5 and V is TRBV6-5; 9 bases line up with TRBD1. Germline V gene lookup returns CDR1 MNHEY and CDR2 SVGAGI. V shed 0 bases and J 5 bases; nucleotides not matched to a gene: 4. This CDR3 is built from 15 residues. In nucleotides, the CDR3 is TGTGCCAGCAGTTACTCGGGACAGGGTTCCGAGACCCAGTACTTC. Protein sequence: CASSYSGQGSETQYF.

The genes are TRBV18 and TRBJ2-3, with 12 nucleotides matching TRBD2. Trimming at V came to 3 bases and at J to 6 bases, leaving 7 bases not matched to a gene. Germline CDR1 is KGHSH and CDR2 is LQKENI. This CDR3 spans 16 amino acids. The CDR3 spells CASSPSTSGSGDTQYF. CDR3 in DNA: TGTGCCAGCTCACCTTCGACTAGCGGGAGTGGGGATACGCAGTATTTT.

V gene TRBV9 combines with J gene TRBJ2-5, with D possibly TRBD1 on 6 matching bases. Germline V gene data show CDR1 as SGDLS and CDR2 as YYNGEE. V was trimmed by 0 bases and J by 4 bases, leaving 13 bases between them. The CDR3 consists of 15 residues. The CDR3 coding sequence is TGTGCCAGCAGCGTAGGTGCAGGGGAAGTAGAGACCCAGTACTTC. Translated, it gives CASSVGAGEVETQYF.

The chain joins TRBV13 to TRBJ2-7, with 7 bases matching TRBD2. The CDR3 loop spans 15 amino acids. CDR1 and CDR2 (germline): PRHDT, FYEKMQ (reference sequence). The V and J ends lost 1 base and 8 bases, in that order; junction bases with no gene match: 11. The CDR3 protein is CASSLEAGVSTKQYF. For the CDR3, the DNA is TGTGCCAGCAGCTTAGAGGCGGGGGTATCTACGAAGCAGTACTTC.

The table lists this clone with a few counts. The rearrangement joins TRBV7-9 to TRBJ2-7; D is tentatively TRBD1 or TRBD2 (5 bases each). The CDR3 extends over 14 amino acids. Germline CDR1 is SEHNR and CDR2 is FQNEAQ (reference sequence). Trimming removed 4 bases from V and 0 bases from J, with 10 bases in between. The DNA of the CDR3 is TGTGCCAGCAGCTCCGGGACCCTCTCCTACGAGCAGTACTTC. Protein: CASSSGTLSYEQYF.

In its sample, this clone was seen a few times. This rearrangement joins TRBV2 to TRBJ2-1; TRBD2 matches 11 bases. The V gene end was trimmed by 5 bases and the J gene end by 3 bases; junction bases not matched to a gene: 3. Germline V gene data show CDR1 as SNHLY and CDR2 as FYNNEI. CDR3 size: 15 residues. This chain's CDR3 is CASSPLAGGYNEQFF. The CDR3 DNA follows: TGTGCCAGCAGTCCCCTAGCGGGAGGCTACAATGAGCAGTTCTTC.

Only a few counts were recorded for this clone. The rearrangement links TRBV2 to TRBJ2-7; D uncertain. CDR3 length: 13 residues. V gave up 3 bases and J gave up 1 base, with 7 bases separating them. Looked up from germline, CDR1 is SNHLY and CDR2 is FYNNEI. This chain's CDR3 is CASSDSISYEQYF. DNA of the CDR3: TGTGCCAGCAGTGATTCCATTTCCTACGAGCAGTACTTC.

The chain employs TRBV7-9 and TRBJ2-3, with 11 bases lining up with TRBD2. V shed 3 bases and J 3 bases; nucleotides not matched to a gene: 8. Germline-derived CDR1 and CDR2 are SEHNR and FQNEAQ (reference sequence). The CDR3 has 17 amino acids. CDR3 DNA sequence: TGTGCCAGCAGCTTCTCTACTAGCGGGAGTTCGACAGATACGCAGTATTTT. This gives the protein CASSFSTSGSSTDTQYF.

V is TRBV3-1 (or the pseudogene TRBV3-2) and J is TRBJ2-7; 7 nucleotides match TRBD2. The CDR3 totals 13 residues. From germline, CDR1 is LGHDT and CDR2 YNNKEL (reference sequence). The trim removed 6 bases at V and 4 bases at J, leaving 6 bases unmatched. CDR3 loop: CASSRLAEYEQYF. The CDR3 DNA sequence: TGTGCCAGCAGTCGACTAGCCGAATACGAGCAGTACTTC.

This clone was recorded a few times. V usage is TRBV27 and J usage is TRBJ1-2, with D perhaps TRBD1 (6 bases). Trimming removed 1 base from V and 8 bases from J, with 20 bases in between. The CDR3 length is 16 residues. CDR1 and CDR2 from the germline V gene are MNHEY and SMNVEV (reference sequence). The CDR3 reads CASSLFRGQNLEGYTF. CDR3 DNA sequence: TGTGCCAGCAGTTTATTTCGGGGGCAGAATTTGGAGGGCTACACCTTC.

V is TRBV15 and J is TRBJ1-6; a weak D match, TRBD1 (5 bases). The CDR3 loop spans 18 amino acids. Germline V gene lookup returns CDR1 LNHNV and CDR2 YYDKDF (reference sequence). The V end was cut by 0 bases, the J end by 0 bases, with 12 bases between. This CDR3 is CATSRDFSGGSYNSPLHF. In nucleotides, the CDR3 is TGTGCCACCAGCAGAGATTTCTCTGGGGGCTCCTATAATTCACCCCTCCACTTT.

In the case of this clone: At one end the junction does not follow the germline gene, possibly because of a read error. In DNA, the CDR3 is TGTGCCTGGAGTGCCCCCCCGAGGGCTTTCCAGACCTATGAGCAGTACTTC. This translates into CAWSAPPRAFQTYEQYF. The chain is built from TRBV30 and TRBJ2-7; D might be TRBD2 (5 bases). The CDR3 contains 17 residues. Per the germline V gene, CDR1 is GTSNPN and CDR2 is SVGIG (reference sequence).

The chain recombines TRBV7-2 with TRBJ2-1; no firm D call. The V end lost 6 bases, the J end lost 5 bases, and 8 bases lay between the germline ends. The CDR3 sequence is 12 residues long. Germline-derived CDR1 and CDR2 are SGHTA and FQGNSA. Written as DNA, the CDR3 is TGTGCCAGCAGTCTACAGCACAATGAGCAGTTCTTC. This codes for CASSLQHNEQFF. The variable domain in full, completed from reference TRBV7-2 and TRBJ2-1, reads GAGVSQSPSNKVTEKGKDVELRCDPISGHTALYWYRQSLGQGLEFLIYFQGNSAPDKSGLPSDRFSAERTGGSVSTLTIQRTQQEDSAVYLCASSLQHNEQFFGPGTRLTVL.

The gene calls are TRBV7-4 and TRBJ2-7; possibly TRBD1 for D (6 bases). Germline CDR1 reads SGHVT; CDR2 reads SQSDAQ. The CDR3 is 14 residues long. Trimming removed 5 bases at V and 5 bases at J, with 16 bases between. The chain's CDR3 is CASSIGDKGDEQYF. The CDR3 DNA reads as TGTGCCAGCAGCATAGGGGACAAAGGGGACGAGCAGTACTTC.

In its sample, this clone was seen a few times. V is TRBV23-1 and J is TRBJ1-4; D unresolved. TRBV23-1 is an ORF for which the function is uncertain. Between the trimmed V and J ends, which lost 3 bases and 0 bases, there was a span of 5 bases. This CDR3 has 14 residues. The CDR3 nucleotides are TGCGCCAGCAGTCAGGACCCAACTAATGAAAAACTGTTTTTT. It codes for CASSQDPTNEKLFF.

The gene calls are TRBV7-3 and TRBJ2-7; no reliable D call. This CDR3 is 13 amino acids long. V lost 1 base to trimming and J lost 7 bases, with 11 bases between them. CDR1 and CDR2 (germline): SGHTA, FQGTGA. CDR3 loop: CASSLIPLGEQYF. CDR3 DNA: TGTGCCAGCAGCTTAATCCCTTTGGGGGAGCAGTACTTC.

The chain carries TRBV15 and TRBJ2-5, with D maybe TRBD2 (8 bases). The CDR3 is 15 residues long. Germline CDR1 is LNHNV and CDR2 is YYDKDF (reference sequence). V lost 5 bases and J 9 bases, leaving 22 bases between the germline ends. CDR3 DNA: TGTGCCACCAGCCGGGGGGGACAGCTCGCGGTTTCCCAGTACTTC. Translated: CATSRGGQLAVSQYF.

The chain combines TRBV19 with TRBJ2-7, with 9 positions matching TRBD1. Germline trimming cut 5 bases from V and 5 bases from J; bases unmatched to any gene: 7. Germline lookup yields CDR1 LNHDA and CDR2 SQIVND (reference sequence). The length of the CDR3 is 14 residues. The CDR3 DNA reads TGTGCCAGTAGTGGGGACAGGGACAACCACGAGCAGTACTTC. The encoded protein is CASSGDRDNHEQYF.

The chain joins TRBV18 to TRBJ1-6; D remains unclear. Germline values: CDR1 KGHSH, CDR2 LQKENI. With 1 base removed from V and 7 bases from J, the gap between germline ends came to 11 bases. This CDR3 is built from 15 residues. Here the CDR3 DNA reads TGTGCCAGCTCACCACGGCCCCTGGGGAATTCACCCCTCCACTTT. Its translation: CASSPRPLGNSPLHF.

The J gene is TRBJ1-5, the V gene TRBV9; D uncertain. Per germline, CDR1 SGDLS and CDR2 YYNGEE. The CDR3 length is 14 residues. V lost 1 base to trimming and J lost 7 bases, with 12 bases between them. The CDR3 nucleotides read TGTGCCAGCAGCGTAAGTCCGGCGGAGCAGCCCCAGCATTTT. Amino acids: CASSVSPAEQPQHF.

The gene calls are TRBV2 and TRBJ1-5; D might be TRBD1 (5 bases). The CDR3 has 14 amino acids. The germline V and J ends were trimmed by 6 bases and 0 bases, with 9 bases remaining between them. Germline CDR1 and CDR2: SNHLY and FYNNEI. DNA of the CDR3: TGTGCCAGCAGATCCGACAGTAGCAATCAGCCCCAGCATTTT. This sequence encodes CASRSDSSNQPQHF.

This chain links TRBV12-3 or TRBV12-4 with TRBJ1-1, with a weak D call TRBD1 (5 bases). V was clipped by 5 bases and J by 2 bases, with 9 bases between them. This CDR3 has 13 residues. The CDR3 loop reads CASSGTYNTEAFF. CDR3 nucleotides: TGTGCCAGCAGTGGGACTTACAACACTGAAGCTTTCTTT.

The CDR3 DNA follows: TGTGCCAGTAGTATAGCGAACACCGGGACTCCGCAGTTCTTC. Residues: CASSIANTGTPQFF. The rearrangement joins TRBV19 to TRBJ2-1; weak D call: TRBD2 (6 bases). Germline lookup yields CDR1 LNHDA and CDR2 SQIVND (reference sequence). The V end lost 1 base, the J end lost 12 bases, and 16 bases lay between the germline ends. The CDR3 is made up of 14 amino acids.

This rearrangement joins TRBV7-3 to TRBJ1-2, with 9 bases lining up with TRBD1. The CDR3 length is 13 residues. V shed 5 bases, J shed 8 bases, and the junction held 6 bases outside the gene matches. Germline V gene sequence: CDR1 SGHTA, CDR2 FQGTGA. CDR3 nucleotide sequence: TGTGCCAGCAGCCCCGGGACAGGGCGAGGCTACACCTTC. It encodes CASSPGTGRGYTF.